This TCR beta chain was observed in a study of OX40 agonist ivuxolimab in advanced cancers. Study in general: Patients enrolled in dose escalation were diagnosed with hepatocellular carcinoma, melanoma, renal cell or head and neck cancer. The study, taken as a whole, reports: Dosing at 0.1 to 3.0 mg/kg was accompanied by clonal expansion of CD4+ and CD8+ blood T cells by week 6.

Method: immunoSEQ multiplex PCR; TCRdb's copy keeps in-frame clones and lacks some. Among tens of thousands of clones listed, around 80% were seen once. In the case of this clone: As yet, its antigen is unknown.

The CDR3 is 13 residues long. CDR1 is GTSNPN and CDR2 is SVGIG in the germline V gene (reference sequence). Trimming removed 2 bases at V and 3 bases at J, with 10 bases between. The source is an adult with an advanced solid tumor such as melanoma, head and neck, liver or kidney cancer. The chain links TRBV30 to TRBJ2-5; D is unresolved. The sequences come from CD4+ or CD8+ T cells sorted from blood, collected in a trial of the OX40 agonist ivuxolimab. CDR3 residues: CAWSKGFKETQYF. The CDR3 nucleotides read TGTGCCTGGAGTAAGGGCTTCAAAGAGACCCAGTACTTC.